This T cell receptor (beta chain) was captured by sequencing in a study of regulatory and conventional T cells in RAG deficiency. Study-level results: In Omenn syndrome, Treg and Tconv repertoires overlapped >85%. Compared with controls, unique Treg TCR beta sequences dropped approximately 100-fold in Omenn syndrome and CID/AS.

Germline V lookup: CDR1 KGHSH, CDR2 LQKENI. The CDR3 is 14 residues long. The V end lost 2 bases, the J end lost 4 bases, and 8 bases lay between the germline ends. Blood CD4+ CD25-high CD127-low regulatory T cells supplied the genomic DNA template. Of note for this clone: No antigen is known for it.

Profiled with immunoSEQ multiplex PCR; TCRdb holds only in-frame clones, not every one. The sample lists roughly 30,000 clones; about 93% were seen once. These same records also appear under a second study, on regulatory T cells. From that paper: Amplification used 52 TRBV primers and 13 TRBJ primers. Regulatory T cells showed the strongest V-J pair restriction and V/J gene skewing among patient repertoires.

V usage is TRBV18 and J usage is TRBJ2-2; D is undetermined. The receptor was isolated from a human donor in good health. Sequenced: Tregs sorted from blood. The DNA for the CDR3 is TGTGCCAGCTCACCAATAGGGTCCACCGGGGAGCTGTTTTTT. It specifies CASSPIGSTGELFF.